This TCR beta chain was captured by sequencing in a study of T-cell reconstitution after alpha-beta-depleted transplantation in children. Preparation of the TCRbeta library used unique molecular identifiers. TCRdb itself ran the PCR reads through MiXCR, one entry per CDR3 protein. The sample holds about 340,000 distinct CDR3 sequences, 10% seen once. V shed 5 bases and J 9 bases; nucleotides not matched to a gene: 16. The V gene's germline CDR1 is SGHAT and CDR2 FQNNGV. CDR3 size: 17 residues. The sample in question was PBMCs from the stem cell graft donor, obtained from the stem cell graft. This TCR was sampled from a human donor who donated a stem cell graft to a child with acute lymphoblastic leukemia. The rearrangement joins TRBV11-2 to TRBJ2-1, with 10 bases identical to TRBD2. The CDR3 protein is CASSKDPTSGTAGEQFF. DNA of the CDR3: TGTGCCAGCAGCAAAGACCCTACTAGCGGGACGGCGGGTGAGCAGTTCTTC.